These 22 T cell receptor beta chains were sequenced from one sample in a study of blood T cells in healthy people across ages (dated by TCRdb to the mid-2010s). Receptor amplification or capture employed 5' RACE. The sequencer listed for this sample is Illumina HiSeq 2500. The second PCR ran for about 6 to 11 cycles and used a J-beta primer mix along with a sample-barcoded 5' primer. TCRdb ran its own pipeline on the public reads, namely fastp trimming at Q25 and MiXCR clone calling, and kept in-frame beta chains. Records with the same CDR3 protein are collapsed into one entry carrying the most frequent genes and DNA. Across this sample there are 650,000 to 1,000,000 distinct CDR3 sequences, with around 36% seen only once. The ten largest make up under 15% of the sample. The sequencing input was blood. Every receptor here comes from a man aged 18 to 29 in good health.

This chain uses TRBV9 with TRBJ2-1; a weak D match, TRBD1 (6 bases). The CDR3 sequence is 14 residues long. V lost 9 bases and J 4 bases, leaving 17 bases between the germline ends. CDR1 and CDR2 from the germline V gene are SGDLS and YYNGEE. The CDR3 sequence is CAIWLGARYNEQFF. The CDR3 DNA reads as TGTGCCATCTGGTTGGGGGCCCGTTACAATGAGCAGTTCTTC.

This clonotype was found a few times. One junction end does not reproduce the germline sequence, and a read error may be involved. The chain joins TRBV20-1 to TRBJ2-7; the D call may be TRBD1 or TRBD2 (5 bases each). Germline V gives CDR1 DFQATT, CDR2 SNEGSKA (reference sequence). The CDR3 is made up of 15 amino acids. CDR3 DNA sequence: TGCAGTGCTAGAGAGAAACCGGGACGGTCCTGCGAGCAGTACTTC. Protein: CSAREKPGRSCEQYF.

This clonotype appeared many times. The rearrangement joins TRBV20-1 to TRBJ2-7, with TRBD1 as a possible D gene (6 bases). Germline V gene lookup returns CDR1 DFQATT and CDR2 SNEGSKA (reference sequence). Trimming removed 0 bases at V and 5 bases at J, with 14 bases between. The CDR3 spans 14 residues. The CDR3 spells CSAREGAGANEQYF. For the CDR3, the DNA is TGCAGTGCTAGAGAAGGGGCAGGGGCCAACGAGCAGTACTTC.

The V gene is TRBV7-2, the J gene TRBJ2-1; D unresolved. The CDR3 covers 15 residues. Per germline, CDR1 SGHTA and CDR2 FQGNSA. Trimming stripped 0 bases from V and 0 bases from J, with 6 bases between. The CDR3 nucleotides are TGTGCCAGCAGCTTAGCCAGGAGCTCCTACAATGAGCAGTTCTTC. It is translated as CASSLARSSYNEQFF.

This clonotype appeared a few times. Its ends do not fully match the called genes, so a read error is possible. The chain uses TRBV7-9 and TRBJ1-2, with no clear D. The germline V gene has CDR1 SEHNR and CDR2 FQNEAQ (reference sequence). The CDR3 consists of 15 residues. This CDR3 reads CASSPQHGDDYCYTF. CDR3 sequence (DNA): TGTGCCAGCAGCCCCCAACACGGAGACGACTATTGCTACACCTTC.

On this clonotype: A clone one base away is much larger, so this may be a read error. The gene calls are TRBV6-6 and TRBJ2-4; TRBD1 agrees at 8 bases. The germline V gene has CDR1 MNHNY and CDR2 SVGAGI (reference sequence). This CDR3 is 16 amino acids long. The CDR3 DNA is TGTGCCGGCAGTTATCTCTGGACAGGGCCCAAAAACATTCAGTACTTC. It is translated as CAGSYLWTGPKNIQYF.

Turning to this clonotype: This clone may be a read error of a much larger clone one base away. The V gene is TRBV4-2, the J gene TRBJ2-1; D not certain. The end of the DNA is better explained by TRBJ2-7, so the J call may be wrong. The CDR3 extends over 13 amino acids. Germline V gene data show CDR1 as LGHNA and CDR2 as YNFKEQ. The CDR3 here is CASSPLENNEQYF. The CDR3 DNA reads as TGTGCCAGCAGCCCATTGGAGAACAATGAGCAGTACTTC.

This clonotype was found a few times. The CDR3 nucleotides read TGTGCCAGCAGTCCGGGACGGGCCTCTGGCTACACCTTC. This encodes CASSPGRASGYTF. This chain joins TRBV5-6 and TRBJ1-2; D is perhaps TRBD1 (5 bases). V lost 5 bases and J 7 bases, leaving 15 bases between the germline ends. This CDR3 is 13 amino acids long. Germline V gives CDR1 SGHDT, CDR2 YYEEEE.

This clonotype was seen only a few times. The V gene is TRBV5-1, the J gene TRBJ1-4; no clear D gene. The CDR3 is 14 residues long. Germline loops: CDR1 SGHRS, CDR2 YFSETQ. V lost 4 bases and J lost 7, with 14 bases in between. Here the CDR3 DNA reads TGCGCCAGCAGCACTCAGGAGTTTGGTGAAAAACTGTTTTTT. Its protein product is CASSTQEFGEKLFF.

This clonotype occurred many times. The gene calls are TRBV20-1 and TRBJ2-3, with D unclear. V dropped 1 base and J dropped 1 base, with 6 bases sitting between them. Germline CDR1 DFQATT, CDR2 SNEGSKA (reference sequence). The CDR3 sequence is 13 residues long. CDR3 sequence: CSARGQGTDTQYF. The CDR3 nucleotides read TGCAGTGCTAGAGGCCAAGGCACAGATACGCAGTATTTT.

The chain recombines TRBV29-1 with TRBJ2-7; the D gene is possibly TRBD1 (7 bases). CDR1 is SQVTM and CDR2 is ANQGSEA in the germline V gene. This CDR3 has 16 amino acids. The V end lost 5 bases, the J end lost 3 bases, and 23 bases lay between the germline ends. CDR3 residues: CSVRGVSGQVNYEQYF. For the CDR3, the DNA is TGCAGCGTTAGGGGGGTGAGCGGACAGGTAAACTACGAGCAGTACTTC.

J is TRBJ1-1 and V is TRBV12-3 or TRBV12-4, with D possibly TRBD1 on 6 matching bases. The germline V and J ends were trimmed by 5 bases and 3 bases, with 13 bases remaining between them. The CDR3 has 14 residues. In DNA form, the CDR3 reads TGTGCCAGCAGTGCATCAGGGGAATACACTGAAGCTTTCTTT. Its protein is CASSASGEYTEAFF.

The J gene is TRBJ2-2, the V gene TRBV15, with 8 bases aligning to TRBD1. In germline, CDR1 is LNHNV, CDR2 YYDKDF (reference sequence). V lost 5 bases to trimming and J lost 6 bases; unmatched junction nucleotides: 5. CDR3 length equals 14 residues. Here the CDR3 reads CATSATGVPGELFF. Here the CDR3 DNA reads TGTGCCACCAGCGCGACAGGGGTCCCCGGGGAGCTGTTTTTT.

V gene TRBV12-3 or TRBV12-4 combines with J gene TRBJ2-7; 7 bases are a match to TRBD2. The CDR3 is 14 residues long. J was trimmed by 1 base and V by 7 bases; bases with no gene match: 7. The CDR3: CASISCGGSYEQYF. DNA for the CDR3: TGTGCCAGCATCAGTTGCGGGGGTTCCTACGAGCAGTACTTC.

The J gene is TRBJ2-2, the V gene TRBV9; D perhaps matches TRBD1 (5 bases). V was pared by 3 bases and J by 0 bases, with 6 bases between. The CDR3 sequence is 14 residues long. Germline V lookup: CDR1 SGDLS, CDR2 YYNGEE. The DNA for the CDR3 is TGTGCCAGCAGCGAGGGGACGAACACCGGGGAGCTGTTTTTT. Protein: CASSEGTNTGELFF.

The chain is built from TRBV15 and TRBJ2-3; perhaps TRBD1 as D (6 bases). This CDR3 region has 16 residues. Per germline, CDR1 LNHNV and CDR2 YYDKDF (reference sequence). Trimming took 3 bases from V and 0 from J, leaving 13 bases between them. The CDR3 loop reads CATSSTGRFSTDTQYF. CDR3 coding DNA: TGTGCCACCAGCAGTACAGGGCGGTTTAGCACAGATACGCAGTATTTT.

The genes are TRBV20-1 and TRBJ1-2, with TRBD1 identical over 7 bases. Germline V gene data show CDR1 as DFQATT and CDR2 as SNEGSKA (reference sequence). V lost 6 bases, J lost 4 bases, and 8 bases stayed unmatched. This CDR3 has 13 residues. CDR3 DNA sequence: TGCAGTGCCAGGGGGAATCAGATCTATGGCTACACCTTC. Residues: CSARGNQIYGYTF.

This clonotype was counted at least ten times. The chain has TRBV2 and TRBJ2-3, with 7 nucleotides matching TRBD2. The CDR3 runs 14 residues. Losses at the gene ends were 5 bases for V and 2 bases for J; bases not matched to a gene: 4. From germline, CDR1 is SNHLY and CDR2 FYNNEI. The CDR3 sequence: CASSYGTTTDTQYF. For the CDR3, the DNA is TGTGCCAGCAGTTATGGGACTACCACAGATACGCAGTATTTT.

This rearrangement joins TRBV5-1 to TRBJ2-5, with D tentatively TRBD2 (5 bases). Trimming took off 1 base at V and 1 base at J, with 8 bases between the two ends. The CDR3 runs 14 residues. From germline, CDR1 is SGHRS and CDR2 YFSETQ. This chain's CDR3 is CASSLFGSQETQYF. CDR3 nucleotide sequence: TGCGCCAGCAGCTTGTTTGGGAGCCAAGAGACCCAGTACTTC.

CDR3 sequence (DNA): TGCGCCAGCAGCCAAGGGGAAGTTGTAGGAACAGACTACACAGATACGCAGTATTTT. Its protein is CASSQGEVVGTDYTDTQYF. V and J are TRBV4-3 and TRBJ2-3, with D perhaps TRBD2 (5 bases). This CDR3 has 19 residues. Germline assignment: CDR1 LGHNA and CDR2 YSLEER. V lost 1 base and J 2 bases, leaving 22 bases between the germline ends.

Only a few counts were recorded for this clonotype. The genes are TRBV20-1 and TRBJ2-7; D possibly corresponds to TRBD1 (5 bases). Germline CDR1 is DFQATT and CDR2 is SNEGSKA (reference sequence). The CDR3 is 14 amino acids. The V end was cut by 5 bases, the J end by 0 bases, with 14 bases between. CDR3 nucleotides: TGCAGTGCTGTAAACAGGTTAGGCTCCTACGAGCAGTACTTC. It yields the protein CSAVNRLGSYEQYF.

A word on this clonotype: One end of the junction does not line up with germline, which may come from a read error. The chain joins TRBV12-3 or TRBV12-4 to TRBJ2-1; tentative D call: TRBD2 (6 bases). The CDR3 has 15 residues. The CDR3, as DNA: TGTGCCAGCAGTATTAACTGGAGGGGAAACAATAAGCAGTTCTTC. Residues: CASSINWRGNNKQFF.